This T cell receptor (beta chain) was recovered during a study of T cell responses to AZD1222 COVID-19 vaccine (dated by TCRdb to the early 2020s). About the investigation overall: A total of about 250 trial participants underwent TCR sequencing, of whom roughly 210 had received two doses of AZD1222 and some 26 had received two doses of the MenACWY control vaccine. Trial participants were enrolled by age into 18-55, 56-69 and 70-plus year subgroups, with approximately 150, 30 and 60 TCR-sequenced participants respectively. General findings and caveats noted by the study authors: Conclusions about previously exposed vaccinees are limited, since just five to seven AZD1222 recipients were seropositive for SARS-CoV-2 at baseline. A significant rise in spike-specific TCR breadth and depth was observed after two AZD1222 doses relative to day 0 and relative to MenACWY recipients. In the small 56-69-year group, the increase in depth fell short of significance, most likely because of low power. Epitopes outside the regions mutated in the B.1.351 and B.1.1.7 variants were reportedly recognized by nearly half of the unique spike-specific TCRs. Because no day 14 peak-response samples were available, repertoires were characterized only after the peak T cell response. Vaccine-associated CD4 TCRs spanned the whole spike protein, with dominant responses in regions 160-218 and 743-854. Participants were mostly white British and included more females than males, and it was suggested by the authors that clonal diversity may have been underestimated.

The sample's time point label, decoded: about 28 days (+/-7) after the second vaccine dose. AZD1222 recipients given second doses at about 4 weeks or at about 12 weeks were pooled, since spike-specific TCR depth and breadth were not found to differ between the two schedules. Vaccinee samples came from UK trials COV001 and COV002, including a single-blind randomized controlled phase 2/3 trial of AZD1222 (ChAdOx1 nCoV-19) in healthy adults. For TCRbeta chain sequencing, PBMC samples were collected from trial participants at day 0 and at day 28 after the second dose. Concerning this clone: What this receptor recognizes is not known. Nothing much larger sits one base from this clone, and base qualities are not available.

At the junction V is shortened by 4 bases and J by 0 bases, with 7 bases in between. CDR1 MDHEN and CDR2 SYDVKM were looked up in the germline V gene. Spanning cysteine to phenylalanine, the CDR3 consists of 14 amino acids. Only the CDR3 region is kept as DNA, spanning 42 bases read in frame from base 1. The CDR3 regions of human TCRbeta chains were analyzed by immunosequencing. As for the authors' bioinformatics: Repertoire TCRs were checked for matches against a reference library of SARS-CoV-2-specific TCRs that had been generated using the MIRA antigen-specificity platform. Breadth meant the fraction of unique TCRs that were SARS-CoV-2-associated, whereas depth meant the fraction of total T cells that were SARS-CoV-2-associated. Each spike-specific TCR was assigned to its reactive spike region and to a CD4 or CD8 class using the MIRA data. Log10-transformed breadth and depth values were compared by one-way ANOVA with Sidak's multiple comparisons tests. In TCRdb, the immuneACCESS table is reduced to in-frame sequences with V and J assigned. These tables do not hold every clone; where another copy was compared, an unresolved V gene accounts for under half, and the others remain unexplained. That table gives V, J and clone size, and the DNA gave D and trimming. The sample records approximately 52,000 clones, 87% of which are singletons. Of the sample, less than 3.5% falls within the top ten clones.

Here the chain combines TRBV28 and TRBJ2-1; the D gene remains uncertain. This TCR derives from an adult who received the AZD1222 COVID-19 vaccine. The sequenced sample was peripheral blood, obtained 28 days after the second AZD1222 dose. The bases read TGTGCCAGCAGTTGGAGAGGCTCCTACAATGAGCAGTTCTTC. This yields the protein CASSWRGSYNEQFF.